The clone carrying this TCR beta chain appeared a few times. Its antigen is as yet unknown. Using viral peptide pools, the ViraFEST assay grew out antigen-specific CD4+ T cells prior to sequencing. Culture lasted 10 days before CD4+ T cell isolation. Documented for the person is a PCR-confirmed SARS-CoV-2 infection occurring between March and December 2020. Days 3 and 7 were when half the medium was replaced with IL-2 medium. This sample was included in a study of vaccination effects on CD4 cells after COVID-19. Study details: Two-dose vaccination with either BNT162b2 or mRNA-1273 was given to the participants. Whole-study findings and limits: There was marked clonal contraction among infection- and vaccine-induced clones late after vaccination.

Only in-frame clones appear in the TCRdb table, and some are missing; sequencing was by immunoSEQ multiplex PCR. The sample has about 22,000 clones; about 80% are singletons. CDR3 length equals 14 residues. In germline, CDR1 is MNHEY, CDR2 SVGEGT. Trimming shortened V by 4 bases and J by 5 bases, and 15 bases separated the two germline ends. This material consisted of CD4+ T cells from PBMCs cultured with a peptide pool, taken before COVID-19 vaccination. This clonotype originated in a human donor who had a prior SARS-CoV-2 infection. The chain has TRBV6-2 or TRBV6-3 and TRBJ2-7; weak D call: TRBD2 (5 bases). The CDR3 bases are TGTGCCAGCAGTTCTCGGCTAGCTGGGGACGAGCAGTACTTC. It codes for CASSSRLAGDEQYF.